The T cell receptor (beta chain) under discussion was sequenced for a study of beta chain features in type 1 diabetes. CDR1 is SGHRS and CDR2 is YFSETQ in the germline V gene. The CDR3 runs to 12 residues. V shed 7 bases, J shed 6 bases, and the junction held 2 bases outside the gene matches. Reverse transcription of all isolated RNA meant that expressed TCRB transcripts were sequenced. Measured with immunoSEQ multiplex PCR; TCRdb has only the in-frame clones, and not every one. This table has a few hundred thousand clones, about 30% appearing once. The V and J genes are TRBV5-1 and TRBJ1-1; 11 nucleotides agree with TRBD1. The sequence was obtained from a man aged 25-40 years in good health. The sample was central memory CD4+ T cells from blood. CDR3 in DNA: TGCGCCAGCCAGGGACAGGGGGCTGAAGCTTTCTTT. Translated: CASQGQGAEAFF.